The 14 T cell receptor beta chains in this list originate from one sample, sequenced in a study of T cell repertoires in cytomegalovirus infection. TCRdb re-analysed the reads in MiXCR, keeping a single row per CDR3 protein. The repertoire consists of hundreds of thousands of distinct CDR3 sequences, with about a sixth occurring once and the leading ten covering about 12%. The sample consisted of PBMCs. The receptors derive from a human donor in good health (CMV status not recorded). Some clones in this sample may be carry-over from other donors' samples.

This clonotype showed up just a few times. The chain employs TRBV28 and TRBJ1-1; 9 positions match TRBD1. The CDR3 runs 15 residues. The J segment lost 10 bases and the V segment lost 1 base, leaving 10 bases of the junction unmatched. The germline V gene encodes CDR1 MDHEN and CDR2 SYDVKM. CDR3 bases: TGTGCCAGCAGTTTATATTCGCTTGACAGGGGGGGAGCTTTCTTT. Amino acid sequence: CASSLYSLDRGGAFF.

The V and J genes are TRBV20-1 and TRBJ2-5, with TRBD2 matching 14 bases. V lost 0 bases and J lost 3; bases outside the gene matches: 6. This CDR3 is 17 amino acids long. Germline V gene data show CDR1 as DFQATT and CDR2 as SNEGSKA (reference sequence). The CDR3 is CSARDLRTSGGKETQYF. The CDR3 DNA reads as TGCAGTGCTAGAGACCTCCGGACTAGCGGGGGGAAAGAGACCCAGTACTTC.

On this clonotype itself: A read error may be the cause here, since a much bigger clone is one base away. V gene TRBV25-1 combines with J gene TRBJ1-2; no reliable D call. CDR1 is MGHDK, CDR2 SYGVNS, per germline. CDR3 length: 15 residues. V gave up 2 bases and J gave up 7 bases, with 17 bases separating them. This CDR3 is CASSEPPGRPFGYTF. DNA for the CDR3: TGTGCCAGCAGTGAACCCCCCGGGAGACCCTTTGGCTACACCTTC.

This clonotype occurred many times. V usage is TRBV7-2 and J usage is TRBJ1-6; no reliable D call. V was pared by 2 bases and J by 0 bases, with 8 bases between. Germline CDR1 is SGHTA and CDR2 is FQGNSA. This CDR3 comprises 16 residues. CDR3 sequence reads: CASSLQWSSYNSPLHF. As DNA, the CDR3 is TGTGCCAGCAGCTTACAGTGGAGCTCCTATAATTCACCCCTCCACTTT.

The chain employs TRBV4-1 and TRBJ2-6; TRBD1 aligns across 9 bases. CDR1 is MGHRA and CDR2 is YSYEKL in the germline V gene. The CDR3 has 20 residues. J gave up 0 bases and V 0 bases, and 9 bases lay outside the gene matches. The CDR3 DNA is TGCGCCAGCAGCCAAGATCCCCTAGGACAGGGGCGCTCTGGGGCCAACGTCCTGACTTTC. Amino acids: CASSQDPLGQGRSGANVLTF.

This clonotype occurred many times. The V and J genes are TRBV7-2 and TRBJ1-1; D not resolved. The ends were cut back, 4 bases at V and 3 bases at J, with 12 bases in the middle. The CDR3 runs to 14 residues. The germline V gene has CDR1 SGHTA and CDR2 FQGNSA. This CDR3 reads CASSYSEGHTEAFF. The DNA of the CDR3 is TGTGCCAGCAGCTATTCCGAGGGTCACACTGAAGCTTTCTTT.

This clonotype was observed a handful of times. Sequence at one end of the junction differs from germline and may be a read error. The chain couples TRBV7-7 to TRBJ2-3; unclear D gene. The germline V gene encodes CDR1 SSHAT and CDR2 FNYEAQ (reference sequence). This CDR3 comprises 13 residues. The CDR3 DNA is TGTGCTAGCAGCCGAAATCCGGGAGATACGCAGTATTTT. The encoded protein is CASSRNPGDTQYF.

This clonotype has more than one count but fewer than ten. In DNA form, the CDR3 reads TGCGCCAGCAGCTTGGATTGGGCTAGCGGGGGGGGCCTTCGAAGCACAGATACGCAGTATTTT. Its protein is CASSLDWASGGGLRSTDTQYF. The chain employs TRBV5-1 and TRBJ2-3; 12 bases line up with TRBD2. The CDR3 spans 21 residues. Trimming cost V 0 bases and J 0 bases; bases outside gene matches: 14. Germline V CDR1 and CDR2: SGHRS, YFSETQ.

The table lists this clonotype with many counts. The V gene is TRBV7-9, the J gene TRBJ1-1; D uncertain. Germline values: CDR1 SEHNR, CDR2 FQNEAQ (reference sequence). Between the trimmed V and J ends, which lost 8 bases and 0 bases, there was a span of 7 bases. The length of the CDR3 is 12 residues. The CDR3 DNA is TGTGCCAGCGGTTATCTGAACACTGAAGCTTTCTTT. Protein sequence: CASGYLNTEAFF.

This clonotype was found many times. The chain couples TRBV6-1 to TRBJ2-3, with D possibly TRBD2 on 5 matching bases. Germline lookup yields CDR1 MNHNS and CDR2 SASEGT. The V and J ends lost 5 bases and 5 bases respectively, with 17 bases between them. This CDR3 region has 15 residues. The CDR3 nucleotides are TGTGCCAGCAGTCGGACGGGAATTCTCGAAGATACGCAGTATTTT. It specifies CASSRTGILEDTQYF.

With respect to this clonotype: This sequence may be a read error, since a much larger clone differs from it by one base. No conserved phenylalanine or tryptophan ends this CDR3, so it is likely a read error. V and J are TRBV6-1 and TRBJ2-7, with 7 positions matching TRBD1. V lost 4 bases to trimming and J lost 0 bases; unmatched junction nucleotides: 6. The CDR3 has 15 residues. The V gene's germline CDR1 is MNHNS and CDR2 SASEGT. The CDR3 DNA reads as TGTGCCAGCAGTGGGACAGGTTTGATCTCCTACGAGCAGTACCTC. It yields the protein CASSGTGLISYEQYL.

The V gene is TRBV12-3 or TRBV12-4, the J gene TRBJ1-2; maybe TRBD1 (5 bases). This CDR3 has 16 amino acids. Trimming left V 4 bases short and J 2 bases short, with 17 bases between. CDR3 region: CASSWGRWGGNYGYTF. CDR3 bases: TGTGCCAGCAGTTGGGGCCGTTGGGGGGGGAACTATGGCTACACCTTC.

This clonotype was found many times. The chain carries TRBV7-2 and TRBJ2-7; D call uncertain. With 5 bases removed from V and 9 bases from J, the gap between germline ends came to 17 bases. CDR3 length: 13 residues. CDR1 is SGHTA and CDR2 is FQGNSA in the germline V gene. The CDR3 loop reads CASSPASRAVQYF. DNA for the CDR3: TGTGCCAGCAGCCCGGCGTCTCGTGCGGTGCAGTACTTC. The whole variable domain, filled in from reference TRBV7-2 and TRBJ2-7, reads GAGVSQSPSNKVTEKGKDVELRCDPISGHTALYWYRQSLGQGLEFLIYFQGNSAPDKSGLPSDRFSAERTGGSVSTLTIQRTQQEDSAVYLCASSPASRAVQYFGPGTRLTVT.

V and J are TRBV6-5 and TRBJ1-1, with a tentative D call TRBD1 (5 bases). Trimming removed 4 bases from V and 2 bases from J, with 17 bases in between. From germline, CDR1 is MNHEY and CDR2 SVGAGI. The CDR3 is 16 residues long. For the CDR3, the DNA is TGTGCCAGCAGTTGGTTCGCTGTTGGGGGAAACACTGAAGCTTTCTTT. This translates into CASSWFAVGGNTEAFF.